This entry describes one T cell receptor (beta chain). This specimen belongs to a study of monozygotic twins with inflammatory bowel disease. Each donor had approximately 2.5 ml of blood drawn. Germline CDR1 and CDR2: MNHEY and SVGAGI. The CDR3 loop spans 12 amino acids. The unique tags termed UMIs, each holding a 6-nucleotide sample barcode, were added by means of template switching. With the 5' RACE reads reprocessed, TCRdb shows one record per CDR3 protein and no DNA. The sample data list 330,000 or so distinct CDR3 sequences. V usage is TRBV6-5 and J usage is TRBJ1-1; no DNA is available, so the TRBD1 call from TCRdb remains unchecked. The sequencing input was blood. This clonotype originated in a human donor with ulcerative colitis or Crohn's disease, or a healthy co-twin of an affected twin (not recorded which). The CDR3 here is CASSSNRFEAFF.